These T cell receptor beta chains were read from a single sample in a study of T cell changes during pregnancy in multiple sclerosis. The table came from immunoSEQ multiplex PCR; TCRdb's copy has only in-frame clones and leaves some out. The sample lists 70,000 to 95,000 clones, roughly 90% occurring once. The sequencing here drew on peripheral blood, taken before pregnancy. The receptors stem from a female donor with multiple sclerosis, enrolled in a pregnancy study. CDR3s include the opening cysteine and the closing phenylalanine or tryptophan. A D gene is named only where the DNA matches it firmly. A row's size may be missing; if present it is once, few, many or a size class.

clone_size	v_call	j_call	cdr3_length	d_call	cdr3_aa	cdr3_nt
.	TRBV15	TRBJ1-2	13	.	CATSRVQGDGYTF	TGTGCCACCAGCAGAGTTCAGGGCGATGGCTACACCTTC
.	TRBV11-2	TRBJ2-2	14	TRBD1	CASSLNRGTGELFF	TGTGCCAGCAGCTTAAACAGGGGCACCGGGGAGCTGTTTTTT
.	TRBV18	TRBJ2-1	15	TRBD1	CASSRPDRDQDEQFF	TGTGCCAGCTCCCGTCCGGACAGGGATCAGGATGAGCAGTTCTTC
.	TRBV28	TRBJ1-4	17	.	CASSKPLGVATNEKLFF	TGTGCCAGCAGCAAACCTCTCGGGGTAGCAACTAATGAAAAACTGTTTTTT
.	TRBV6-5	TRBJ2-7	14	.	CASSSRGAYYEQYF	TGTGCCAGCAGTTCCCGGGGGGCTTACTACGAGCAGTACTTC
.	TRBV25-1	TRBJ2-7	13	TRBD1	CATEGQLVYEQYF	TGTGCCACAGAGGGACAGTTAGTCTACGAGCAGTACTTC
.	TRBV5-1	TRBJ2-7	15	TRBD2	CASSPSGGDLPEQYF	TGCGCCAGCAGTCCCAGCGGGGGGGACCTCCCCGAGCAGTACTTC
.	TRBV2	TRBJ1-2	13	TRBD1	CARAGTGIRGYTF	TGTGCCAGAGCCGGGACAGGGATTCGAGGCTACACCTTC
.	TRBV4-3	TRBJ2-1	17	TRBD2	CASSHLGGGGAYNEQFF	TGCGCCAGCAGCCACCTCGGGGGCGGGGGGGCCTACAATGAGCAGTTCTTC
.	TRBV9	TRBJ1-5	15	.	CASSPGGERNQPQHF	TGTGCCAGCAGCCCTGGGGGGGAGAGGAATCAGCCCCAGCATTTT
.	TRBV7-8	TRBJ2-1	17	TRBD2	CASSLAYISGGADEQFF	TGTGCCAGCAGCTTAGCTTATATTAGCGGGGGGGCCGATGAGCAGTTCTTC
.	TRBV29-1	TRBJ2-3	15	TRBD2	CSVESSGGRWDTQYF	TGCAGCGTTGAATCTAGCGGGGGCCGTTGGGATACGCAGTATTTT
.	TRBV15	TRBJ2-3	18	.	CATSRGVLMEVLADTQYF	TGTGCCACCAGCAGGGGAGTCTTAATGGAAGTTCTGGCAGATACGCAGTATTTT
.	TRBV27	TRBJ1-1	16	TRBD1	CASSWGQGAGNTEAFF	TGTGCCAGCAGTTGGGGACAGGGGGCGGGGAACACTGAAGCTTTCTTT
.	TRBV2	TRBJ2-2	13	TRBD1	CASSSTGYGELFF	TGTGCCAGCAGCTCGACAGGGTACGGGGAGCTGTTTTTT
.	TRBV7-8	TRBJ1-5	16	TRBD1	CASSHGHRGLNQPQHF	TGTGCCAGCAGCCACGGCCACAGGGGACTCAATCAGCCCCAGCATTTT
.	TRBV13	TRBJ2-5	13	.	CASSPGVAETQYF	TGTGCCAGCAGCCCAGGGGTGGCGGAGACCCAGTACTTC
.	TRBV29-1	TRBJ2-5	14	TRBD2	CSVVALAGQETQYF	TGCAGCGTTGTGGCACTAGCGGGGCAAGAGACCCAGTACTTC
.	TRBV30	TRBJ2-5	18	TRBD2	CAWSPGGVAGGLGETQYF	TGTGCCTGGAGTCCGGGTGGAGTAGCGGGGGGGCTTGGGGAGACCCAGTACTTC
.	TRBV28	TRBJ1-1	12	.	CASARIGQQAFF	TGTGCCAGCGCTCGCATCGGACAGCAAGCTTTCTTT
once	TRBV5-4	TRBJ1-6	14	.	CASSGGGNNSPLHF	TGTGCCAGCAGCGGGGGGGGAAATAATTCACCCCTCCACTTT
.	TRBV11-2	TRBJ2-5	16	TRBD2	CASSRSGGGAWETQYF	TGTGCCAGCAGCCGCTCGGGCGGGGGGGCGTGGGAGACCCAGTACTTC
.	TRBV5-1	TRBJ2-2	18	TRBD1	CASRDPRQGALNTGELFF	TGCGCCAGCCGAGATCCCCGGCAGGGGGCTCTTAACACCGGGGAGCTGTTTTTT
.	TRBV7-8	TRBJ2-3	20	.	CASSERPRLSSGSASNTQYF	TGTGCCAGCAGCGAGCGGCCGAGGTTGTCATCGGGGAGTGCCTCAAATACGCAGTATTTT
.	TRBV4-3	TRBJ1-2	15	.	CASSQDVQRNYGYTF	TGCGCCAGCAGCCAAGACGTTCAACGGAACTATGGCTACACCTTC
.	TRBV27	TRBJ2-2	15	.	CASSLLDTHTGELFF	TGTGCCAGCAGTTTACTGGACACCCACACCGGGGAGCTGTTTTTT
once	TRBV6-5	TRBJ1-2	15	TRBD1	CASSYPGGDVYGYTF	TGTGCCAGCAGTTACCCAGGGGGCGATGTATATGGCTACACCTTC
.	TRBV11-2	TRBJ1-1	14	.	CASSSTIPPTEAFF	TGTGCCAGCAGCTCGACTATCCCCCCCACTGAAGCTTTCTTT
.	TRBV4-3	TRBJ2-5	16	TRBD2	CASSRLLAGGQETQYF	TGCGCCAGCAGCCGACTACTAGCGGGGGGACAAGAGACCCAGTACTTC
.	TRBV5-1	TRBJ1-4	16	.	CASSLEVQQSNEKLFF	TGCGCCAGCAGCTTGGAGGTACAACAGAGTAATGAAAAACTGTTTTTT
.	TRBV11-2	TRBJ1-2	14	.	CASSRTASNYGYTF	TGTGCCAGCAGCCGGACAGCTTCTAACTATGGCTACACCTTC
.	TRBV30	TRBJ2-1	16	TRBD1	CAWSLNRDRVSDEQFF	TGTGCCTGGAGTTTAAACCGGGACAGGGTCAGCGATGAGCAGTTCTTC
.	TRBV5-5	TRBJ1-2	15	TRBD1	CASSIRTGEGLIYTF	TGTGCCAGCAGCATCCGGACAGGGGAGGGTTTAATCTACACCTTC
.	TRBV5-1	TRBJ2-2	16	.	CASSLGQLANTGELFF	TGCGCCAGCAGCTTGGGACAGCTTGCGAACACCGGGGAGCTGTTTTTT
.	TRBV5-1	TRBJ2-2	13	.	CASSLARTGELFF	TGCGCCAGCAGCTTGGCCAGAACCGGGGAGCTGTTTTTT
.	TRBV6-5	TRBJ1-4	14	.	CASRLDPGSEKLFF	TGTGCCAGCAGACTTGACCCGGGGAGTGAAAAACTGTTTTTT
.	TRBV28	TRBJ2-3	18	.	CASTNMGGGGFVTDTQYF	TGTGCCAGCACTAATATGGGCGGGGGCGGCTTCGTCACAGATACGCAGTATTTT
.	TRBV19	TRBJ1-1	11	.	CARNYRSEAFF	TGTGCCAGAAACTATCGCTCTGAAGCTTTCTTT
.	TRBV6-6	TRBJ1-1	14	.	CASSPPHPNTEAFF	TGTGCCAGCAGTCCACCACACCCGAACACTGAAGCTTTCTTT
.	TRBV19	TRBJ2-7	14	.	CASSRDGSLYEQYF	TGTGCCAGTAGCCGGGACGGGAGCCTCTACGAGCAGTACTTC
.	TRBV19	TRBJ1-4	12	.	CASSSGLTGLFF	TGTGCCAGTAGCTCCGGCCTCACCGGGCTGTTTTTT
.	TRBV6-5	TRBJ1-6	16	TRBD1	CASSYGSTGDYSPLHF	TGTGCCAGCAGTTACGGTTCGACAGGGGATTATTCACCCCTCCACTTT
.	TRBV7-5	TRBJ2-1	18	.	CARSLAPPGGGVPEEQFF	TGTGCCAGAAGCTTGGCCCCTCCGGGCGGGGGGGTCCCGGAAGAGCAGTTCTTC
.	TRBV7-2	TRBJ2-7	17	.	CASTPEGFKGTQGEQYF	TGTGCCAGCACCCCCGAGGGTTTCAAGGGGACACAAGGCGAGCAGTACTTC
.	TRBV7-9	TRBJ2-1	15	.	CASSQRSGSYNEQFF	TGTGCCAGCAGCCAGCGTAGTGGGTCCTACAATGAGCAGTTCTTC